Shown below are 8 T cell receptor beta chains from a single sample sequenced in a study of T cell responses to AZD1222 COVID-19 vaccine. Here immunoSEQ multiplex PCR was the method, and the copy in TCRdb shows in-frame clones only, minus some. The table records about 35,000 clones, 65% to 90% of them present only once. Here the sequenced sample was peripheral blood, taken on day 0 of AZD1222 vaccination. The source of these receptors is an adult in good health.

This chain joins TRBV27 and TRBJ1-2, with TRBD1 identical over 10 bases. CDR1 is MNHEY and CDR2 is SMNVEV in the germline V gene (reference sequence). The CDR3 extends over 15 amino acids. The ends lost 1 base at V and 8 bases at J; junction bases unmatched: 7. CDR3 loop: CASSLWSDRGLGYTF. CDR3 bases: TGTGCCAGCAGTTTATGGTCGGACAGGGGGTTGGGCTACACCTTC.

This rearrangement joins TRBV30 to TRBJ2-7; 7 nucleotides line up with TRBD1. This CDR3 comprises 12 residues. The germline CDR1 and CDR2 sequences are GTSNPN and SVGIG (reference sequence). V lost 8 bases, J lost 2 bases, and 6 bases stayed unmatched. The CDR3, as DNA: TGTGCCGGGTCCGGGACAGCCTACGAGCAGTACTTC. It is translated as CAGSGTAYEQYF.

V usage is TRBV28 and J usage is TRBJ2-7, with 11 bases aligning to TRBD2. The CDR3 covers 15 residues. With V trimmed by 1 base and J by 2 bases, 1 base remained unmatched. The germline V gene encodes CDR1 MDHEN and CDR2 SYDVKM. The CDR3 loop is CASSLSSGGTYEQYF. As DNA, the CDR3 is TGTGCCAGCAGTTTATCTAGCGGGGGGACCTACGAGCAGTACTTC.

The V call is TRBV30, the J call TRBJ2-2; no reliable D call. This CDR3 region has 13 residues. CDR1 is GTSNPN and CDR2 is SVGIG in the germline V gene (reference sequence). Trimming shortened V by 2 bases and J by 5 bases, and 9 bases separated the two germline ends. The CDR3, as DNA: TGTGCCTGGAGTAGCAGTTCTACCGGGGAGCTGTTTTTT. As protein: CAWSSSSTGELFF.

The rearrangement uses TRBV18 and TRBJ2-1; D is possibly TRBD1 or TRBD2 (5 bases each). Trimming cost V 0 bases and J 10 bases, with 16 bases left between them. There are 15 residues in the CDR3. CDR1 and CDR2 from the germline V gene are KGHSH and LQKENI. The CDR3 loop is CASSPPARDGAEQFF. In nucleotides, the CDR3 is TGTGCCAGCTCACCACCAGCCAGGGACGGTGCGGAGCAGTTCTTC.

A note on this clone: The same CDR3 is also encoded by other DNA sequences in this sample. V is TRBV6-5 and J is TRBJ1-1, with 7 positions matching TRBD1. V lost 0 bases, J lost 3 bases, and 1 base stayed unmatched. In germline, CDR1 is MNHEY, CDR2 SVGAGI. CDR3 size: 14 residues. Here the CDR3 reads CASSYSRGDTEAFF. The CDR3 DNA sequence: TGTGCCAGCAGTTACTCCAGGGGGGACACTGAAGCTTTCTTT.

The rearrangement uses TRBV28 and TRBJ2-7, with D perhaps matching TRBD1 (5 bases). Germline CDR1 is MDHEN and CDR2 is SYDVKM. The CDR3 has 13 residues. Trimming stripped 6 bases from V and 3 bases from J, with 12 bases between. The CDR3 loop reads CASSTTVLYEQYF. The CDR3 DNA follows: TGTGCCAGCAGCACGACAGTCCTCTACGAGCAGTACTTC.

The CDR3 DNA reads as TGCGCCAGCAGCCCCTTGGCGGGCCTCACAGATACGCAGTATTTT. It specifies CASSPLAGLTDTQYF. This sequence joins TRBV4-3 and TRBJ2-3; maybe TRBD2 (5 bases). Germline V lookup: CDR1 LGHNA, CDR2 YSLEER. This CDR3 has 15 amino acids. V dropped 4 bases and J dropped 2 bases, with 13 bases sitting between them.